The rows below give T cell receptor beta chains drawn from one sample of a study of OX40 agonist ivuxolimab in advanced cancers. TCRdb keeps only in-frame clones here, not all; method: immunoSEQ multiplex PCR. The table includes roughly 90,000 clones, roughly 91% detected once. Sample: CD4+ or CD8+ T cells sorted from blood, taken in a trial of the OX40 agonist ivuxolimab. The receptors derive from an adult with an advanced solid tumor such as melanoma, head and neck, liver or kidney cancer. The CDR3 runs from the conserved cysteine through the conserved F or W. The D gene is left open where the match is weak. Size values are once, few and many counts, or a class for expanded clones, and some rows have none.

NA | TRBJ1-2 | NA | TRBV7-8 | CASSLGQNYGYTF | TGTGCCAGCAGCTTAGGGCAGAACTATGGCTACACCTTC
TRBD1 | TRBJ2-5 | NA | TRBV9 | CASSPPRQGAGETQYF | TGTGCCAGCAGCCCGCCCCGACAGGGGGCGGGGGAGACCCAGTACTTC
NA | TRBJ1-4 | NA | TRBV7-5 | CVRSPASTPATNEKLFF | TGTGTCAGAAGCCCAGCCTCGACACCTGCAACTAATGAAAAACTGTTTTTT
NA | TRBJ2-1 | NA | TRBV11-3 | CASSSEWNEQFF | TGTGCCAGCAGTTCAGAGTGGAATGAGCAGTTCTTC
NA | TRBJ2-2 | NA | TRBV27 | CASSLLRQTGTGELFF | TGTGCCAGCAGTTTACTGAGACAGACTGGCACCGGGGAGCTGTTTTTT
TRBD1 | TRBJ1-4 | NA | TRBV11-2 | CASSFTGEEKLFF | TGTGCCAGCAGCTTTACAGGGGAGGAAAAACTGTTTTTT
NA | TRBJ1-2 | NA | TRBV7-9 | CASSLTAIYGYTF | TGTGCCAGCAGCTTAACAGCTATCTATGGCTACACCTTC
NA | TRBJ2-7 | NA | TRBV19 | CASSSRSYEQYF | TGTGCCAGTAGTTCCCGCTCCTACGAGCAGTACTTC
NA | TRBJ2-2 | NA | TRBV30 | CARTKGPGELFF | TGTGCCCGGACCAAGGGACCCGGGGAGCTGTTTTTT
NA | TRBJ2-7 | NA | TRBV5-1 | CASSPRTQQSAEQYF | TGCGCCAGCAGCCCCCGGACACAGCAATCCGCCGAGCAGTACTTC
TRBD1 | TRBJ1-2 | NA | TRBV30 | CAWRGQGANYGYTF | TGTGCCTGGAGAGGACAGGGAGCTAACTATGGCTACACCTTC
TRBD1 | TRBJ1-3 | NA | TRBV29-1 | CSAEGQLSGNTIYF | TGCAGCGCTGAGGGACAGCTCTCTGGAAACACCATATATTTT
NA | TRBJ2-5 | NA | TRBV7-2 | CASSSRMEGTQYF | TGTGCCAGCAGCTCCAGAATGGAAGGGACCCAGTACTTC
NA | TRBJ2-1 | NA | TRBV20-1 | CRAKEGNEQFF | TGCAGGGCGAAAGAGGGGAATGAGCAGTTCTTC
TRBD1 | TRBJ2-2 | NA | TRBV7-9 | CASSSRQGQNTGELFF | TGTGCCAGCAGCTCTCGACAGGGTCAAAACACCGGGGAGCTGTTTTTT
NA | TRBJ1-2 | NA | TRBV6-4 | CASSDRDTGGYTF | TGTGCCAGCAGTGACCGGGACACCGGGGGCTACACCTTC
NA | TRBJ1-1 | NA | TRBV21-1 | CASSKGGGGTEAFF | TGTGCCAGCAGCAAAGGAGGGGGGGGCACTGAAGCTTTCTTT
NA | TRBJ1-5 | NA | TRBV18 | CASSRGSGDQPQHF | TGTGCCAGCTCAAGGGGTTCCGGGGATCAGCCCCAGCATTTT
TRBD2 | TRBJ2-3 | NA | TRBV28 | CASSFGVAGVHMDTQYF | TGTGCCAGCAGTTTCGGAGTAGCGGGGGTGCACATGGATACGCAGTATTTT
NA | TRBJ1-6 | NA | TRBV6-5 | CASSHNSPLHF | TGTGCCAGCAGTCACAATTCACCCCTCCACTTT
NA | TRBJ1-5 | NA | TRBV19 | CASTNRDLYQPQHF | TGTGCCAGTACCAACAGGGATCTTTATCAGCCCCAGCATTTT
NA | TRBJ2-1 | NA | TRBV5-1 | CASSLNLQGEQFF | TGCGCCAGCAGCCTGAACCTACAGGGAGAGCAGTTCTTC
NA | TRBJ2-7 | once | TRBV25-1 | CASRFARGEQYF | TGTGCCAGCCGGTTCGCACGGGGCGAGCAGTACTTC
NA | TRBJ1-6 | NA | TRBV5-1 | CASSLGQNGDSPLHF | TGCGCCAGCAGCTTGGGCCAGAATGGGGATTCACCCCTCCACTTT
TRBD1 | TRBJ1-6 | NA | TRBV19 | CASRPTGENSPLHF | TGTGCCAGTAGACCCACAGGGGAAAATTCACCCCTCCACTTT
NA | TRBJ1-5 | NA | TRBV2 | CASSFQAVNQPQHF | TGTGCCAGCAGTTTTCAGGCAGTCAATCAGCCCCAGCATTTT
NA | TRBJ2-5 | once | TRBV7-9 | CASSFQAQTQYF | TGTGCCAGCAGCTTCCAGGCACAGACCCAGTACTTC
NA | TRBJ2-1 | once | TRBV5-1 | CASSLVWGPTNNEQFF | TGCGCCAGCAGCTTGGTGTGGGGGCCCACAAACAATGAGCAGTTCTTC
TRBD1 | TRBJ2-7 | once | TRBV28 | CASGTVTTYEQYF | TGTGCCAGCGGGACAGTAACTACCTACGAGCAGTACTTC
NA | TRBJ2-1 | NA | TRBV6-5 | CASTRDQYGQQFF | TGTGCCAGCACCAGGGACCAGTATGGGCAGCAGTTCTTC
NA | TRBJ1-1 | NA | TRBV20-1 | CSARGAAEAFF | TGCAGTGCTAGAGGGGCAGCCGAAGCTTTCTTT
NA | TRBJ1-1 | NA | TRBV6-1 | CASSELGTLEAWSEAFF | TGTGCCAGCAGTGAATTAGGGACACTGGAGGCCTGGAGTGAAGCTTTCTTT
TRBD1 | TRBJ1-2 | NA | TRBV28 | CASSPPRQGAIEGYTF | TGTGCCAGCAGTCCCCCTAGACAGGGGGCGATTGAAGGCTACACCTTC
NA | TRBJ2-7 | NA | TRBV6-6 | CASSSAYEQYF | TGTGCCAGCAGTTCCGCCTACGAGCAGTACTTC
NA | TRBJ1-2 | NA | TRBV5-1 | CASSSGNYGYTF | TGCGCCAGCAGTTCAGGGAACTATGGCTACACCTTC
NA | TRBJ2-7 | NA | TRBV7-9 | CASSLDPGSRYEQYF | TGTGCCAGCAGCTTAGATCCAGGGAGCAGGTACGAGCAGTACTTC
TRBD1 | TRBJ2-7 | NA | TRBV28 | CASSPNAGGSHYEQYF | TGTGCCAGCAGTCCTAACGCAGGGGGCTCCCACTACGAGCAGTACTTC
NA | TRBJ2-7 | NA | TRBV7-9 | CASSPRVGYEQYF | TGTGCCAGCAGCCCCCGCGTTGGCTACGAGCAGTACTTC
NA | TRBJ1-1 | NA | TRBV18 | CASSPLQVPEAFF | TGTGCCAGCTCACCACTGCAGGTCCCTGAAGCTTTCTTT
TRBD2 | TRBJ2-5 | NA | TRBV7-2 | CASSPAILAGGQTQYF | TGTGCCAGCAGCCCAGCGATACTAGCGGGAGGGCAGACCCAGTACTTC
TRBD1 | TRBJ2-5 | NA | TRBV14 | CASSHFTGTGIQETQYF | TGTGCCAGCAGCCATTTTACCGGGACAGGGATCCAAGAGACCCAGTACTTC
TRBD1 | TRBJ2-7 | few | TRBV5-1 | CASSSLTGGAGYEQYF | TGCGCCAGCAGCTCGCTTACAGGGGGCGCAGGCTACGAGCAGTACTTC
NA | TRBJ1-5 | few | TRBV18 | CASSPTANQPQHF | TGTGCCAGCTCACCAACGGCTAATCAGCCCCAGCATTTT
NA | TRBJ2-5 | NA | TRBV18 | CASSPLQETQYF | TGTGCCAGCTCACCCCTCCAAGAGACCCAGTACTTC
TRBD2 | TRBJ2-2 | NA | TRBV5-6 | CASSFVLAGGSGELFF | TGTGCCAGCAGCTTCGTACTAGCGGGAGGGAGCGGGGAGCTGTTTTTT
TRBD1 | TRBJ2-2 | few | TRBV28 | CASKGQGGNTGELFF | TGTGCCAGCAAGGGACAGGGGGGGAACACCGGGGAGCTGTTTTTT
NA | TRBJ2-7 | once | TRBV18 | CASSQGLDSYEQYF | TGTGCCAGCTCACAGGGCCTTGACTCCTACGAGCAGTACTTC
NA | TRBJ2-1 | few | TRBV9 | CASSANSDNEQFF | TGTGCCAGCAGCGCAAACAGCGACAATGAGCAGTTCTTC
NA | TRBJ2-1 | NA | TRBV7-2 | CASKEGAGYNEQFF | TGTGCCAGCAAGGAGGGGGCGGGCTACAATGAGCAGTTCTTC
TRBD1 | TRBJ2-6 | few | TRBV27 | CASSSYRGEGANVLTF | TGTGCCAGCAGTTCTTACAGGGGGGAAGGGGCCAACGTCCTGACTTTC
NA | TRBJ1-5 | NA | TRBV19 | CATKSGGGDNQPQHF | TGTGCCACTAAGAGTGGCGGGGGCGACAATCAGCCCCAGCATTTT
NA | TRBJ1-1 | NA | TRBV5-1 | CASSLMGDTEAFF | TGCGCCAGCAGCTTGATGGGGGACACTGAAGCTTTCTTT
NA | TRBJ1-5 | NA | TRBV7-9 | CASSPDGDRPQHF | TGTGCCAGCAGCCCCGACGGGGATCGGCCCCAGCATTTT